Listed here is a single TCR beta chain. The CDR3 spans 15 residues. With 0 bases clipped from V and 4 bases from J, the junction kept 2 bases outside the gene matches. Per the germline V gene, CDR1 is SGHRS and CDR2 is YFSETQ. PCR employed 60 Vbeta and 13 Jbeta primers. Sequencing used immunoSEQ multiplex PCR; TCRdb keeps in-frame clones, though not all of them. The sample has more than 95,000 clones; around 80% are singletons. Donors showed nominal health when sampled, although they likely had unrecorded immune exposures. This sample stems from a study of cytomegalovirus exposure and HLA in healthy donors.

The sequenced sample was PBMCs. This sequence joins TRBV5-1 and TRBJ2-1, with 9 bases matching TRBD2. The receptor's source is a female donor in good health and CMV-seronegative. CDR3 sequence reads: CASSLGAGGYNEQFF. CDR3 in DNA: TGCGCCAGCAGCTTGGGCGCGGGAGGGTACAATGAGCAGTTCTTC.